A single sample is the source of the 3 T cell receptor beta chains below, sequenced in a study of PD-1 blockade in classical Hodgkin lymphoma. Brentuximab vedotin exposure varied among the patients, all of whom had relapsed after autologous stem cell transplantation. This table comes from immunoSEQ multiplex PCR, and its TCRdb copy is limited to in-frame clones, with some not included. The sample contains some 11,000 clones, around 76% of which appear only once. Sequences were derived from peripheral blood mononuclear cells (PBMCs), sampled at baseline. These receptor sequences come from a human donor with classical Hodgkin lymphoma.

In this sample, this clone turned up once. The chain couples TRBV18 to TRBJ2-5; TRBD2 matches at 13 bases. The CDR3 covers 14 residues. Germline values: CDR1 KGHSH, CDR2 LQKENI. The junction had 5 bases not matched to a gene; V was cut back by 4 bases and J by 9 bases. CDR3 coding DNA: TGTGCCAGCTCACAGGGACTAGCGGGAACGGCCCAGTACTTC. Translation: CASSQGLAGTAQYF.

This sequence joins TRBV10-1 and TRBJ2-7; 9 positions match TRBD1. The CDR3 is made up of 14 amino acids. Germline V lookup: CDR1 WNHNN, CDR2 SYGVQD (reference sequence). V shed 6 bases and J 2 bases; nucleotides not matched to a gene: 5. CDR3: CASRAGTGPYEQYF. DNA of the CDR3: TGCGCCAGCAGGGCCGGGACAGGGCCCTACGAGCAGTACTTC.

By its share, this clone is medium-sized. The genes are TRBV30 and TRBJ2-7; 8 nucleotides agree with TRBD2. Looked up from germline, CDR1 is GTSNPN and CDR2 is SVGIG (reference sequence). The CDR3 contains 13 residues. Unmatched junction bases numbered 1, after V lost 0 bases and J lost 3 bases. CDR3 protein: CAWSVSGNYEQYF. In DNA, the CDR3 is TGTGCCTGGAGTGTTAGCGGGAACTACGAGCAGTACTTC.